What follows describes a single T cell receptor (beta chain). Its specificity is unknown. One end of the junction is discordant with germline, which a read error may explain. These data belong to a study of T cells in Graves' hyperthyroidism and ophthalmopathy. What was amplified from RNA transcripts were TCR beta CDR3 regions. A set of HTBI primers served as the primers for a first-round RT-PCR of the TCR CDR3. TCRdb analysed the multiplex PCR reads with MiXCR anew, one entry per CDR3 protein. Here the sample spans around 520,000 distinct CDR3 sequences, 12% to 15% being singletons. CDR3 length: 13 residues. CDR1 SSHAT and CDR2 FNYEAQ come from the germline V gene (reference sequence). Findings and caveats of the study: Median prediction lead before ophthalmopathy onset was roughly 6 months with the model. Blood also contained most expanded thyroid clonotypes above 0.001.

This rearrangement joins TRBV7-7 to TRBJ2-7; TRBD2 aligns across 13 bases. The sample comprised blood. The sequence came from a woman in her 40s with Graves' hyperthyroidism. The CDR3 loop reads CASSLTSGREQYF. The DNA for the CDR3 is TGTGCTAGCAGCCTGACTAGCGGGAGGGAGCAGTACTTC.